Following are 11 T cell receptor beta chains from one sample sequenced in a study of monozygotic twins with inflammatory bowel disease. One entry per CDR3 protein, without DNA, is what TCRdb gives after re-calling the 5' RACE reads. With 300,000 to 400,000 distinct CDR3 sequences in the sample, the ten largest clones hold 2% to 2.5%. Sequenced material: blood. The source of these receptors is a human donor with ulcerative colitis or Crohn's disease, or a healthy co-twin of an affected twin (not recorded which).

Here the CDR3 reads CAWSVPGGRYTEAFF. This chain joins TRBV30 and TRBJ1-1. CDR1 is GTSNPN, CDR2 SVGIG, per germline (reference sequence). CDR3 length equals 15 residues.

The chain combines TRBV18 with TRBJ2-1; without DNA, the TCRdb call of TRBD1 cannot be checked. Looked up from germline, CDR1 is KGHSH and CDR2 is LQKENI. CDR3 length: 16 amino acids. The CDR3 loop reads CASSRDFRPGYNEQFF. The full variable domain, with the rest looked up from reference TRBV18 and TRBJ2-1, is NAGVMQNPRHLVRRRGQEARLRCSPMKGHSHVYWYRQLPEEGLKFMVYLQKENIIDESGMPKERFSAEFPKEGPSILRIQQVVRGDSAAYFCASSRDFRPGYNEQFFGPGTRLTVL.

The chain recombines TRBV6-2 or TRBV6-3 with TRBJ1-1. In germline, CDR1 is MNHEY, CDR2 SVGEGT. This CDR3 is built from 15 residues. The CDR3: CASSYSSSGSFEAFF.

The genes are TRBV20-1 and TRBJ2-7; TCRdb reports TRBD1, a call that lacks DNA to check it against. Germline lookup yields CDR1 DFQATT and CDR2 SNEGSKA (reference sequence). The CDR3 spans 12 residues. The CDR3 reads CSARGGPWEQYF.

The chain uses TRBV24-1 and TRBJ2-1; no DNA is available, so the TRBD2 call from TCRdb remains unchecked. This CDR3 comprises 17 residues. Per the germline V gene, CDR1 is KGHDR and CDR2 is SFDVKD. CDR3 residues: CATSEGTSGSSYNEQFF.

The V and J genes are TRBV20-1 and TRBJ1-1; TCRdb's D gene call, TRBD1, goes unchecked for lack of DNA. Germline values: CDR1 DFQATT, CDR2 SNEGSKA (reference sequence). The CDR3 length is 13 residues. CDR3 region: CSARERGSTEAFF.

This CDR3 is CAWSGTSESYEQYF. The chain couples TRBV30 to TRBJ2-7; TCRdb names TRBD2, which stays unverified in the absence of DNA. This CDR3 spans 14 amino acids. Germline-derived CDR1 and CDR2 are GTSNPN and SVGIG (reference sequence).

The rearrangement links TRBV18 to TRBJ2-7. Germline CDR1 KGHSH, CDR2 LQKENI. This CDR3 comprises 16 residues. The CDR3 spells CASSSGQNTIYYEQYF.

The chain combines TRBV4-3 with TRBJ2-1; TCRdb reports TRBD2, a call that lacks DNA to check it against. Germline V gene data show CDR1 as LGHNA and CDR2 as YSLEER. This CDR3 has 16 amino acids. CDR3 region: CASSQDPLTSYNEQFF.

The rearrangement joins TRBV20-1 to TRBJ2-1; TCRdb indicates TRBD2, and absent DNA this call remains unverified. Germline CDR1 reads DFQATT; CDR2 reads SNEGSKA (reference sequence). The CDR3 spans 16 residues. The CDR3 here is CSARDGEGDSYNEQFF.

The rearrangement links TRBV9 to TRBJ2-1. Germline CDR1 is SGDLS and CDR2 is YYNGEE. CDR3 length equals 14 residues. CDR3 sequence: CASSGNRVLDEQFF.